Presented here are 20 T cell receptor beta chains from one specimen sequenced in a study of PD-1 blockade in classical Hodgkin lymphoma. Generated by immunoSEQ multiplex PCR, the TCRdb table keeps only in-frame clones and is missing some. The table lists 70,000 to 85,000 clones, around 93% of them singletons, with 8% in the top ten. The patients all showed relapse after autologous stem cell transplantation, while their brentuximab vedotin exposure varied. Sequenced material: peripheral blood mononuclear cells (PBMCs), taken at baseline. Source of these receptors: a human donor with classical Hodgkin lymphoma.

The V and J genes are TRBV16 and TRBJ2-2; D might be TRBD1 (5 bases). CDR3 length: 15 amino acids. The germline V gene encodes CDR1 KGHSY and CDR2 FQNENV. V lost 1 base and J 7 bases, leaving 13 bases between the germline ends. The chain's CDR3 is CASSQFSTGGGELFF. The CDR3 DNA sequence: TGTGCCAGCAGCCAATTCTCCACAGGCGGCGGGGAGCTGTTTTTT.

The chain has TRBV5-1 and TRBJ1-6; maybe TRBD1 (5 bases). The germline V gene has CDR1 SGHRS and CDR2 YFSETQ. Trimming removed 1 base at V and 0 bases at J, with 11 bases between. The CDR3 contains 17 residues. The CDR3 reads CASSLWGRDSYNSPLHF. As DNA, the CDR3 is TGCGCCAGCAGCTTGTGGGGCAGGGACTCCTATAATTCACCCCTCCACTTT.

The chain carries TRBV19 and TRBJ2-7, with 9 positions matching TRBD1. The CDR3 is 13 amino acids. The germline gives CDR1 LNHDA, CDR2 SQIVND (reference sequence). V was pared by 5 bases and J by 3 bases, with 2 bases of the junction left unmatched. DNA of the CDR3: TGTGCCAGTAGTCCGACAGGGGGCTACGAGCAGTACTTC. Amino acid sequence: CASSPTGGYEQYF.

The gene calls are TRBV6-5 and TRBJ1-5; no firm D call. The CDR3 runs 13 residues. Germline V CDR1 and CDR2: MNHEY, SVGAGI. Trimming shortened V by 7 bases and J by 0 bases, and 7 bases separated the two germline ends. Here the CDR3 DNA reads TGTGCCAGCACCACGGGTAGCAATCAGCCCCAGCATTTT. Protein product: CASTTGSNQPQHF.

The chain employs TRBV6-1 and TRBJ1-1; D is ambiguous. Germline V gene sequence: CDR1 MNHNS, CDR2 SASEGT. V lost 3 bases and J lost 6, with 14 bases in between. This CDR3 region has 14 residues. The CDR3 region is CASSDSFGSAEAFF. The CDR3 region has the DNA TGTGCCAGCAGTGATAGTTTCGGGTCGGCTGAAGCTTTCTTT.

This chain uses TRBV7-6 with TRBJ1-1; D remains ambiguous. Per the germline V gene, CDR1 is SGHVS and CDR2 is FNYEAQ. The V and J ends lost 1 base and 1 base respectively, with 4 bases between them. There are 13 residues in the CDR3. The CDR3 reads CASSLEKNTEAFF. CDR3 bases: TGTGCCAGCAGCTTAGAGAAGAACACTGAAGCTTTCTTT.

This chain links TRBV18 with TRBJ1-4, with no clear D. This CDR3 comprises 14 residues. Germline CDR1 reads KGHSH; CDR2 reads LQKENI. Trimming took 7 bases from V and 6 from J, leaving 15 bases between them. CDR3 loop: CASLGPSGYEKLFF. DNA for the CDR3: TGTGCCAGCTTAGGGCCATCGGGATATGAAAAACTGTTTTTT.

The chain has TRBV30 and TRBJ1-1; D remains unclear. The length of the CDR3 is 14 residues. V lost 5 bases and J 0 bases, leaving 13 bases between the germline ends. Germline loops: CDR1 GTSNPN, CDR2 SVGIG (reference sequence). The CDR3 DNA is TGTGCCTGGCATAAGCCTGGCATGAACACTGAAGCTTTCTTT. Its protein is CAWHKPGMNTEAFF.

This clone appeared a single time. The chain has TRBV5-1 and TRBJ2-5; D possibly corresponds to TRBD1 (5 bases). CDR3 length: 14 residues. Germline CDR1 is SGHRS and CDR2 is YFSETQ. The ends were cut back, 2 bases at V and 2 bases at J, with 10 bases in the middle. This CDR3 reads CASSFWGVQETQYF. CDR3 coding DNA: TGCGCCAGCAGCTTTTGGGGCGTACAAGAGACCCAGTACTTC.

This chain links TRBV9 with TRBJ2-4; D gene ambiguous. This CDR3 has 16 residues. V was pared by 5 bases and J by 0 bases, with 15 bases between. Germline V gene sequence: CDR1 SGDLS, CDR2 YYNGEE. CDR3 sequence (DNA): TGTGCCAGCAGTCCGGGCCAGAGCCTAGCCAAAAACATTCAGTACTTC. This encodes CASSPGQSLAKNIQYF. The variable domain in full, completed from reference TRBV9 and TRBJ2-4, reads DSGVTQTPKHLITATGQRVTLRCSPRSGDLSVYWYQQSLDQGLQFLIQYYNGEERAKGNILERFSAQQFPDLHSELNLSSLELGDSALYFCASSPGQSLAKNIQYFGAGTRLSVL.

The chain carries TRBV7-2 and TRBJ2-5; D uncertain. The CDR3 is made up of 16 amino acids. Per the germline V gene, CDR1 is SGHTA and CDR2 is FQGNSA. The V end lost 1 base, the J end lost 2 bases, and 14 bases lay between the germline ends. CDR3 DNA sequence: TGTGCCAGCAGCTTAGGGCTGCAGGCTTTGCAAGAGACCCAGTACTTC. Translating it yields CASSLGLQALQETQYF.

This clone appeared once. The rearrangement uses TRBV6-5 and TRBJ1-2, with unresolved D. Per the germline V gene, CDR1 is MNHEY and CDR2 is SVGAGI. This CDR3 is 14 amino acids long. The V gene lost 4 bases and the J gene lost 2 bases, with 11 bases spanning the gap. The CDR3 sequence: CASSSKRTNYGYTF. CDR3 bases: TGTGCCAGCAGTTCGAAGAGAACCAACTATGGCTACACCTTC.

V and J are TRBV12-5 and TRBJ2-2; D may match TRBD1 or TRBD2 (5 bases each). Trimming cost V 3 bases and J 6 bases, with 17 bases left between them. The CDR3 extends over 16 amino acids. Looked up from germline, CDR1 is LGHNT and CDR2 is FRNRAP. Here the CDR3 reads CASGFSESGAAGELFF. CDR3 bases: TGTGCTAGTGGTTTTTCTGAGTCCGGGGCGGCCGGGGAGCTGTTTTTT.

This chain joins TRBV21-1 and TRBJ1-1; TRBD1 is taken as the D call from the table, unchecked against the DNA. TRBV21-1 counts as a pseudogene. CDR3 length: 14 residues. The CDR3 bases are TGTGCCAGCAGCTCAGGGGCGTGTCCTATTAAAGCTTTCTTT. Encoded protein: CASSSGACPIKAFF.

The V and J genes are TRBV9 and TRBJ2-3; either TRBD1 or TRBD2 may fit D (6 bases each). V lost 0 bases to trimming and J lost 2 bases, with 10 bases between them. Looked up from germline, CDR1 is SGDLS and CDR2 is YYNGEE. The CDR3 runs 15 residues. The CDR3 is CASSVAGDITDTQYF. CDR3 DNA: TGTGCCAGCAGCGTAGCGGGGGACATCACAGATACGCAGTATTTT.

The chain couples TRBV4-3 to TRBJ2-1; D possibly corresponds to TRBD2 (6 bases). CDR1 is LGHNA, CDR2 YSLEER, per germline. This CDR3 is 16 amino acids long. Trimming took 1 base from V and 0 from J, leaving 10 bases between them. The CDR3 nucleotides are TGCGCCAGCAGCCAAGGAGCGGGCAACTCCTACAATGAGCAGTTCTTC. Translating gives CASSQGAGNSYNEQFF.

V gene TRBV4-3 combines with J gene TRBJ2-2, with 10 bases that match TRBD1. Losses at the gene ends were 0 bases for V and 4 bases for J; bases not matched to a gene: 5. The germline V gene encodes CDR1 LGHNA and CDR2 YSLEER. This CDR3 spans 17 amino acids. The CDR3, as DNA: TGCGCCAGCAGCCAAGATCCGGGACAGGGGCGCACCGGGGAGCTGTTTTTT. Translating gives CASSQDPGQGRTGELFF.

This clone was counted once. The chain carries TRBV4-2 and TRBJ1-1, with TRBD1 matching 7 bases. CDR3 size: 14 residues. V lost 0 bases and J lost 10; bases outside the gene matches: 8. Germline V CDR1 and CDR2: LGHNA, YNFKEQ. The CDR3 protein is CASSQEPTGPGAFF. In DNA form, the CDR3 reads TGTGCCAGCAGCCAAGAGCCGACAGGGCCAGGAGCTTTCTTT.

The rearrangement uses TRBV4-1 and TRBJ2-2, with TRBD1 as a possible D gene (5 bases). With 1 base removed from V and 4 bases from J, the gap between germline ends came to 10 bases. Germline assignment: CDR1 MGHRA and CDR2 YSYEKL. The CDR3 extends over 15 amino acids. The CDR3 region has the DNA TGCGCCAGCAGCCAAGGGGGCGTCGGCACCGGGGAGCTGTTTTTT. It specifies CASSQGGVGTGELFF.

The chain recombines TRBV7-6 with TRBJ2-7, with TRBD1 matching 8 bases. The CDR3 is 14 amino acids. The germline V gene has CDR1 SGHVS and CDR2 FNYEAQ. The trim removed 1 base at V and 5 bases at J, leaving 4 bases unmatched. DNA of the CDR3: TGTGCCAGCAGCTTAGTCGACAGGGGTCACGAGCAGTACTTC. Amino acid sequence: CASSLVDRGHEQYF.